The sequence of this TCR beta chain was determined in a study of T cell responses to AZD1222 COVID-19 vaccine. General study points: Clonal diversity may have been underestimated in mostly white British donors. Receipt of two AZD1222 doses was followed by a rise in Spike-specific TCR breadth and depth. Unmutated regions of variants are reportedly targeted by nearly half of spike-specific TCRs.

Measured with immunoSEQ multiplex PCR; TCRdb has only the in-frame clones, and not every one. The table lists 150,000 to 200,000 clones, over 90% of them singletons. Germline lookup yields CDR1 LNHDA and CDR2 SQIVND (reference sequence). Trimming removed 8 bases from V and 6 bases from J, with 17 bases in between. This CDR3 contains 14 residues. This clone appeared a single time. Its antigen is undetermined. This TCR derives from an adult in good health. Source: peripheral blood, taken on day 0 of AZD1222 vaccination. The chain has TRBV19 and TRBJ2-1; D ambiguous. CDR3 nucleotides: TGTGCCAGTGAGAAGGGTCCATACTTCAATGAGCAGTTCTTC. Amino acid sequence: CASEKGPYFNEQFF.